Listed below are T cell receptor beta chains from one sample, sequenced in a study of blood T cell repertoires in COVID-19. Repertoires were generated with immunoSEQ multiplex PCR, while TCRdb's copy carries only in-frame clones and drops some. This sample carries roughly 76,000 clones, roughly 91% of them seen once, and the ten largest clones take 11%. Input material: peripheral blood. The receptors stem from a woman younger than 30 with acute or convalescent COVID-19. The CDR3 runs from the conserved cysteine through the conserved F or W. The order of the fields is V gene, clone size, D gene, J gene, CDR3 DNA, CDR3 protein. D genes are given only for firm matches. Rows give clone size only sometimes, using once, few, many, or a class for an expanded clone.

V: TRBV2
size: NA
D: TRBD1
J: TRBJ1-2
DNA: TGTGCCAGCAGCGCCGGGACAGGGGTGTTCTATGGCTACACCTTC
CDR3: CASSAGTGVFYGYTF

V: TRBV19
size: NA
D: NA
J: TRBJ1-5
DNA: TGTGCCAGTAGTATTAGTAGCCAGCCCCAGCATTTT
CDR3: CASSISSQPQHF

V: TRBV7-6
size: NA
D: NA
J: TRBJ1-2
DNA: TGTGCCAGCAGCATCGATGTGGGGGAGGAGATCTATGGCTACACCTTC
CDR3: CASSIDVGEEIYGYTF

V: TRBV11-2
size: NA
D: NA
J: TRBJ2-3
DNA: TGTGCCAGCAGCTGGAACGTGGAAGGGGCGGGCACAGATACGCAGTATTTT
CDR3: CASSWNVEGAGTDTQYF

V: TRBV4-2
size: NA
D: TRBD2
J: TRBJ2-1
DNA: TGTGCCAGCAGCCTCCGTTCTAGCGGGAGTTATAATGAGCAGTTCTTC
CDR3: CASSLRSSGSYNEQFF

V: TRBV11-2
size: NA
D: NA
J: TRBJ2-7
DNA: TGTGCCAGCAGCTTAGATCGTCCTAGCGTCGGCTACGAGCAGTACTTC
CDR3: CASSLDRPSVGYEQYF

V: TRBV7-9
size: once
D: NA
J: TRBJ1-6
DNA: TGTGCCAGCAGCTTCGGCCAGCGGGGTAATTCACCCCTCCACTTT
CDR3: CASSFGQRGNSPLHF

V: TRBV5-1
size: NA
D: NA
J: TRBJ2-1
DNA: TGCGCCCGCACCGTAGGGGGGGGGAGCTACAATGAGCAGTTCTTC
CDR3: CARTVGGGSYNEQFF

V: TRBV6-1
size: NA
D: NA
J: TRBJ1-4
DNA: TGTGCCAGCAGTGAAAGGGGGTTTCCCGGTAATGAAAAACTGTTTTTT
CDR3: CASSERGFPGNEKLFF

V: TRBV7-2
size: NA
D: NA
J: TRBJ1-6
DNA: TGTGCCAGCAGCTCAAACAGGGTTTCACCCCTCCACTTT
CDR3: CASSSNRVSPLHF

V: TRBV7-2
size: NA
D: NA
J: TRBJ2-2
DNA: TGTGCCAGCAGATTGGACAGGAACACCGGGGAGCTGTTTTTT
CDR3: CASRLDRNTGELFF

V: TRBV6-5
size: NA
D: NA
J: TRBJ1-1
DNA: TGTGCCAGCAGTTATTTCAGGGAGAACACTGAAGCTTTCTTT
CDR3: CASSYFRENTEAFF

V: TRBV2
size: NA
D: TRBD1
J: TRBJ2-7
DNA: TGTGCCAGCAGTGAACAGGGGGAAGACTACGAGCAGTACTTC
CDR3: CASSEQGEDYEQYF

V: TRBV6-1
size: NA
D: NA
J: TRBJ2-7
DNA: TGTGCCAGCAGTGATCGGGGGTGGTACGAGCAGTACTTC
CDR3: CASSDRGWYEQYF

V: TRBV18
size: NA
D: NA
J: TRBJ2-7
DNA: TGTGCCAGCTCACTCGCGGTGAGCTCCTACGAGCAGTACTTC
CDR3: CASSLAVSSYEQYF

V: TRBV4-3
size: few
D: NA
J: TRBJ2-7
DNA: TGCGCCAGCAGCCAAGGAGACAGCCAGGACTACGAGCAGTACTTC
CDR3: CASSQGDSQDYEQYF

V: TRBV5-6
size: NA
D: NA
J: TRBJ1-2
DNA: TGTGCCAGCAGCCGAGGACAGATATACTATGGCTACACCTTC
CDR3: CASSRGQIYYGYTF

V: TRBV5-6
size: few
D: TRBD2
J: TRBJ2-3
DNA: TGTGCCAGCAGCAGCGGGGCTAGCACAGATACGCAGTATTTT
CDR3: CASSSGASTDTQYF

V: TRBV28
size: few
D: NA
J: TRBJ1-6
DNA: TGTGCCAGCACCACGTCGGACAGATGGAATTCACCCCTCCACTTT
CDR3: CASTTSDRWNSPLHF

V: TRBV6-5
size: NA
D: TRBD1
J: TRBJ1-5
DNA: TGTGCCAGCAGGACGACAGGGGGCAATCAGCCCCAGCATTTT
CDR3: CASRTTGGNQPQHF

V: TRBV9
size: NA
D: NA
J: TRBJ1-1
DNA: TGTGCCAGCAGCGTAACCCAGGGGAACACTGAAGCTTTCTTT
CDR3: CASSVTQGNTEAFF

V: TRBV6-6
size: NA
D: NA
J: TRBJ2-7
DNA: TGTGCCAGCAGTTACTCCCGGGGACAAGGGCCCTACGAGCAGTACTTC
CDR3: CASSYSRGQGPYEQYF

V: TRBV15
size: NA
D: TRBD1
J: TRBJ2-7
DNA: TGTGCCACCAGCAGAGACAGGGGGCGGGAGCAGTACTTC
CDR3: CATSRDRGREQYF

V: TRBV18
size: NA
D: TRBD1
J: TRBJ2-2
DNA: TGTGCCAGCTCACAGGGGGCGAGCACCGGGGAGCTGTTTTTT
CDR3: CASSQGASTGELFF

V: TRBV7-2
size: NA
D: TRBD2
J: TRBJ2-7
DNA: TGTGCCAGCAGCTTAGGTCTAGCGGGGGGGCCGATTTCCTACGAGCAGTACTTC
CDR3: CASSLGLAGGPISYEQYF

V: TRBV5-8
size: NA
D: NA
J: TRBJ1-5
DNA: TGTGCCAGCAGCTTGGATGCGGGGAGCAATCAGCCCCAGCATTTT
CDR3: CASSLDAGSNQPQHF

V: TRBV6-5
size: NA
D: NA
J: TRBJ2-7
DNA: TGTGCCAGCAAGCGACAGAGCTCCTACGAGCAGTACTTC
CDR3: CASKRQSSYEQYF

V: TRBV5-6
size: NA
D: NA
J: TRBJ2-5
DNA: TGTGCCAGCAGCTTGTCCGGTCCGGGCCAAGAGACCCAGTACTTC
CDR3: CASSLSGPGQETQYF

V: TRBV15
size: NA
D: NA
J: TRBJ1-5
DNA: TGTGCCACCAGCAGCCGCTCGGGGGTGGGCAATCAGCCCCAGCATTTT
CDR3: CATSSRSGVGNQPQHF

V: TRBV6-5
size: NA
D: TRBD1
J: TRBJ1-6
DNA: TGTGCCAGCAGCCGCGACAGGGCCCGAGGGTCACCCCTCCACTTT
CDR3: CASSRDRARGSPLHF

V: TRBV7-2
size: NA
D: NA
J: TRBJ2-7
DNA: TGTGCCAGCAGCTTAGTATCGGGGAGCTCCTACGAGCAGTACTTC
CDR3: CASSLVSGSSYEQYF

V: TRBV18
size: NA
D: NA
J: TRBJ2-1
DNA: TGTGCCAGCTCACCCGGGACATCGAACAATGAGCAGTTCTTC
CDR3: CASSPGTSNNEQFF

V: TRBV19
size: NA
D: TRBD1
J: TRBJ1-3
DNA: TGTGCCAGCGCACAGGGGCGCTTCTCTGGAAACACCATATATTTT
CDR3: CASAQGRFSGNTIYF

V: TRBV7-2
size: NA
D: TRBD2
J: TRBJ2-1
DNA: TGTGCCAGCAGCCCGGGACTAGCAATATACAATGAGCAGTTCTTC
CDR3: CASSPGLAIYNEQFF

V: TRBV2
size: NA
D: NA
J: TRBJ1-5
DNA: TGTGCCAGCAGTGTTGAGGGGTGGGGGGATCAGCCCCAGCATTTT
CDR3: CASSVEGWGDQPQHF

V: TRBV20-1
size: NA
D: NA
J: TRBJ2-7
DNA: TGCAGTGCCACGGAGGAATACGAGCAGTACTTC
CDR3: CSATEEYEQYF

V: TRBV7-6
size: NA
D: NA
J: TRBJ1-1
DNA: TGTGCCAGCAGCTTAGGGCACAGTCCGAACACTGAAGCTTTCTTT
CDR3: CASSLGHSPNTEAFF